The 17 T cell receptor beta chains presented below share a single source sample, sequenced in a study of graft-versus-host responses after intestinal transplantation. Antigens for these TCRs are unknown. The table came from immunoSEQ multiplex PCR; TCRdb's copy has only in-frame clones and leaves some out. The repertoire has roughly 110,000 clones, around 92% of them found once; the top ten carry 0.9% to 1.5%. This sample comprised unstimulated CD8+ T cells sorted from spleen or lymph node cells, obtained before transplant. All receptors come from a human donor who was the organ donor for an intestinal transplant.

The rearrangement uses TRBV6-1 and TRBJ2-3, with TRBD2 identical over 8 bases. Germline V gene sequence: CDR1 MNHNS, CDR2 SASEGT. After removal of 3 bases from V and 5 bases from J, the junction contained 4 bases not matched to a gene. The CDR3 consists of 14 residues. The CDR3 spells CASSEGGLGDTQYF. As DNA, the CDR3 is TGTGCCAGCAGTGAGGGGGGACTAGGAGATACGCAGTATTTT.

The chain uses TRBV19 and TRBJ2-7, with 7 bases lining up with TRBD1. This CDR3 has 14 residues. CDR1 is LNHDA, CDR2 SQIVND, per germline (reference sequence). With V trimmed by 5 bases and J by 2 bases, 6 bases remained unmatched. This chain's CDR3 is CASSLTGRTYEQYF. The CDR3 nucleotides read TGTGCCAGTAGTTTGACAGGGCGAACCTACGAGCAGTACTTC.

This sequence joins TRBV30 and TRBJ1-1, with a possible D match to TRBD1 (6 bases). CDR3 length: 14 residues. The germline V gene encodes CDR1 GTSNPN and CDR2 SVGIG (reference sequence). Deletions cut 4 bases from V and 4 bases from J, with 16 bases between. CDR3 DNA: TGTGCCTGGATGGCCGTGGGGGGCCGCACTGAAGCTTTCTTT. It encodes CAWMAVGGRTEAFF.

V is TRBV28 and J is TRBJ2-1; the match to TRBD1 covers 7 bases. The CDR3 has 16 amino acids. Trimming took 5 bases from V and 2 from J; bases not matched to a gene: 9. Per germline, CDR1 MDHEN and CDR2 SYDVKM. CDR3 residues: CASSIPRDRPYNEQFF. The CDR3 nucleotides are TGTGCCAGCAGTATCCCCCGGGACAGACCCTACAATGAGCAGTTCTTC.

V and J are TRBV18 and TRBJ1-5; TRBD1 might be the D (6 bases). This CDR3 comprises 16 residues. Germline CDR1 KGHSH, CDR2 LQKENI. Trimming took 6 bases from V and 4 from J, leaving 19 bases between them. The CDR3 spells CASSNTQGPINQPQHF. The CDR3 nucleotides read TGTGCCAGCTCCAATACCCAGGGGCCCATAAATCAGCCCCAGCATTTT.

A few counts support this clone. V gene TRBV30 combines with J gene TRBJ2-3; D gene unclear. V shed 0 bases and J shed 5 bases, with 3 bases lying between them. CDR3 length equals 11 residues. CDR1 and CDR2 (germline): GTSNPN, SVGIG (reference sequence). The CDR3 loop reads CAWSVGDTQYF. In DNA, the CDR3 is TGTGCCTGGAGTGTAGGAGATACGCAGTATTTT.

The chain combines TRBV9 with TRBJ2-7; 7 bases map to TRBD1. Germline CDR1 SGDLS, CDR2 YYNGEE. Trimming took 3 bases from V and 4 from J; bases not matched to a gene: 4. The length of the CDR3 is 13 residues. The CDR3 is CASSAGQMYEQYF. The CDR3 DNA reads as TGTGCCAGCAGCGCGGGACAGATGTACGAGCAGTACTTC. Using reference TRBV9 and TRBJ2-7 for the parts outside the CDR3, the full variable domain is DSGVTQTPKHLITATGQRVTLRCSPRSGDLSVYWYQQSLDQGLQFLIQYYNGEERAKGNILERFSAQQFPDLHSELNLSSLELGDSALYFCASSAGQMYEQYFGPGTRLTVT.

The chain has TRBV28 and TRBJ2-7; 7 bases fit TRBD1. The CDR3 is 14 residues long. In germline, CDR1 is MDHEN, CDR2 SYDVKM. Losses at the gene ends were 1 base for V and 2 bases for J; bases not matched to a gene: 2. The CDR3 DNA reads TGTGCCAGCAGTTTATTCGGGACAGCCTACGAGCAGTACTTC. This gives the protein CASSLFGTAYEQYF.

This chain links TRBV25-1 with TRBJ2-1; D is unclear. Deletions cut 3 bases from V and 2 bases from J, with 2 bases between. Germline values: CDR1 MGHDK, CDR2 SYGVNS. This CDR3 is 12 amino acids long. Written as DNA, the CDR3 is TGTGCCAGCAGTGACACCTACAATGAGCAGTTCTTC. This gives the protein CASSDTYNEQFF.

CDR3 in DNA: TGTGCCAGCAGTTTATCCAATCCGACCCGCGGTTACAACACTGAAGCTTTCTTT. Encoded protein: CASSLSNPTRGYNTEAFF. The chain has TRBV27 and TRBJ1-1; D not certain. V was clipped by 0 bases and J by 2 bases, with 19 bases between them. CDR1 and CDR2 (germline): MNHEY, SMNVEV (reference sequence). The CDR3 sequence is 18 residues long.

The V gene is TRBV7-8, the J gene TRBJ1-5; D not certain. CDR1 and CDR2 from the germline V gene are SGHVS and FQNEAQ. This CDR3 is built from 14 residues. V lost 2 bases to trimming and J lost 5 bases, with 10 bases between them. The chain's CDR3 is CASSLWGTHQPQHF. The CDR3 DNA is TGTGCCAGCAGCTTATGGGGTACCCATCAGCCCCAGCATTTT.

As to this clone: Other DNA sequences in this sample translate to the same CDR3. The chain uses TRBV27 and TRBJ2-7; 7 nucleotides line up with TRBD2. The germline CDR1 and CDR2 sequences are MNHEY and SMNVEV (reference sequence). The CDR3 extends over 13 amino acids. The V segment lost 5 bases and the J segment 1 base; nucleotides outside the gene matches: 2. CDR3 DNA sequence: TGTGCCAGCAGTCCGGGACTATCCTACGAGCAGTACTTC. Translating it yields CASSPGLSYEQYF.

The rearrangement joins TRBV7-2 to TRBJ2-7; TRBD1 matches 7 bases. Germline V CDR1 and CDR2: SGHTA, FQGNSA. Trimming took 5 bases from V and 3 from J; bases not matched to a gene: 10. The length of the CDR3 is 15 residues. CDR3 nucleotides: TGTGCCAGCAGCGCCCTCGGGACAGTAGACTACGAGCAGTACTTC. This gives the protein CASSALGTVDYEQYF. The full variable domain, in which reference TRBV7-2 and TRBJ2-7 provide the parts outside the CDR3, is GAGVSQSPSNKVTEKGKDVELRCDPISGHTALYWYRQSLGQGLEFLIYFQGNSAPDKSGLPSDRFSAERTGGSVSTLTIQRTQQEDSAVYLCASSALGTVDYEQYFGPGTRLTVT.

The chain is built from TRBV9 and TRBJ2-2, with 10 bases fitting TRBD2. J was trimmed by 2 bases and V by 0 bases; bases with no gene match: 1. Germline CDR1 reads SGDLS; CDR2 reads YYNGEE. The CDR3 runs 16 residues. The CDR3 region has the DNA TGTGCCAGCAGCGTAGCACTAGCGGGAAACACCGGGGAGCTGTTTTTT. Amino acid sequence: CASSVALAGNTGELFF.

The rearrangement links TRBV4-3 to TRBJ1-1; D ambiguous. The V and J ends lost 0 bases and 1 base respectively, with 9 bases between them. There are 15 residues in the CDR3. Germline V gene data show CDR1 as LGHNA and CDR2 as YSLEER. CDR3 sequence (DNA): TGCGCCAGCAGCCAAGATACACCGCCGAACACTGAAGCTTTCTTT. Its translation is CASSQDTPPNTEAFF.

This clone occurred once. The chain employs TRBV6-5 and TRBJ2-5; 9 bases map to TRBD1. This CDR3 spans 13 amino acids. V was pared by 4 bases and J by 5 bases, with 2 bases of the junction left unmatched. Looked up from germline, CDR1 is MNHEY and CDR2 is SVGAGI. Here the CDR3 reads CASSLGQGETQYF. The CDR3 DNA reads TGTGCCAGCAGTTTAGGACAGGGGGAGACCCAGTACTTC.

The V gene is TRBV14, the J gene TRBJ1-2; 9 bases align to TRBD1. Germline V gene data show CDR1 as SGHDN and CDR2 as FVKESK. The ends lost 4 bases at V and 0 bases at J; junction bases unmatched: 3. There are 15 residues in the CDR3. The CDR3 spells CASSRQGGTNYGYTF. In DNA form, the CDR3 reads TGTGCCAGCAGCCGACAGGGGGGGACTAACTATGGCTACACCTTC. Filled out from reference TRBV14 and TRBJ1-2, the complete variable domain reads EAGVTQFPSHSVIEKGQTVTLRCDPISGHDNLYWYRRVMGKEIKFLLHFVKESKQDESGMPNNRFLAERTGGTYSTLKVQPAELEDSGVYFCASSRQGGTNYGYTFGSGTRLTVV.